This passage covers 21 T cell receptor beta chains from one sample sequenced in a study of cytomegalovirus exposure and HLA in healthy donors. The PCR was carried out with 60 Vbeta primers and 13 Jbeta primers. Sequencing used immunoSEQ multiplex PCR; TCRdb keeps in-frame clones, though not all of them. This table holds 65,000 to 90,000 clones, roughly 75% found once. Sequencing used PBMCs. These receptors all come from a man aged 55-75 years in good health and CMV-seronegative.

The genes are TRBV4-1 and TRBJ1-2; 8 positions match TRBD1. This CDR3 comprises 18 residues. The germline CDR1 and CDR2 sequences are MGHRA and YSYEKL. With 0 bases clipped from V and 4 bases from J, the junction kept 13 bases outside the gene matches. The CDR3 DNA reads TGCGCCAGCAGCCAAGAGGGAGGACAGGGTGTACGGCCCTATGGCTACACCTTC. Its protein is CASSQEGGQGVRPYGYTF.

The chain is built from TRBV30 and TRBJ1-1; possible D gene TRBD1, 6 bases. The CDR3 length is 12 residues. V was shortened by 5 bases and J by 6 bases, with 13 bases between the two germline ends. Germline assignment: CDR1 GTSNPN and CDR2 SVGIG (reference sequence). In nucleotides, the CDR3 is TGTGCCTGGCACAGGGTAAACCCTGAAGCTTTCTTT. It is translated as CAWHRVNPEAFF.

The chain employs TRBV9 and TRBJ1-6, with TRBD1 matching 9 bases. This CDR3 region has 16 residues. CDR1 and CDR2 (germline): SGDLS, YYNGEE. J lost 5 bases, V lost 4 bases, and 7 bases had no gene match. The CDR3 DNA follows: TGTGCCAGCAGCCCCCGGACAGGGGCGAATAATTCACCCCTCCACTTT. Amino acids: CASSPRTGANNSPLHF.

Here the CDR3 DNA reads TGCGCCAGCAGTGAGTCTCCGGGACTAGCGGGATTAAAGCAGTACTTC. It is translated as CASSESPGLAGLKQYF. The chain links TRBV10-1 to TRBJ2-7, with TRBD2 identical over 13 bases. The germline V gene has CDR1 WNHNN and CDR2 SYGVQD (reference sequence). V lost 0 bases, J lost 8 bases, and 7 bases stayed unmatched. The CDR3 sequence is 16 residues long.

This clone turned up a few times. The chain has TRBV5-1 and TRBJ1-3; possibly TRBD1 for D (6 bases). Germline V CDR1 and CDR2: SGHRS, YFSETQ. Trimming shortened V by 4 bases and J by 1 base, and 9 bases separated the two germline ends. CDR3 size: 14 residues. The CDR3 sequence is CASSGDRSGNTIYF. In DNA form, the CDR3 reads TGCGCCAGCAGCGGAGACAGGTCTGGAAACACCATATATTTT.

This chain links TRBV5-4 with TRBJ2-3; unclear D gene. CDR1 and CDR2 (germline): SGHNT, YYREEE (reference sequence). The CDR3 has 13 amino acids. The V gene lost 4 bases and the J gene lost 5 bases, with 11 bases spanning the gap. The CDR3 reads CASSKRIGDTQYF. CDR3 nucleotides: TGTGCCAGCAGCAAAAGAATCGGAGATACGCAGTATTTT.

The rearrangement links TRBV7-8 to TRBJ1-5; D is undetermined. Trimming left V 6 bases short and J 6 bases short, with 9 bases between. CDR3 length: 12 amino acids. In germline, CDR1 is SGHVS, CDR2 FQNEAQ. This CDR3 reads CASSPPGQPQHF. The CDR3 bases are TGTGCCAGCAGTCCCCCGGGTCAGCCCCAGCATTTT.

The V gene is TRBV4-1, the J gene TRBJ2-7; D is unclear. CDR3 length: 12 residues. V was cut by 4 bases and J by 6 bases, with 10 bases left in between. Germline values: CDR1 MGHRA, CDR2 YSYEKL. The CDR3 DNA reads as TGCGCCAGCAGCCCCCCCAGATCCGAGCAGTACTTC. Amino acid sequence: CASSPPRSEQYF.

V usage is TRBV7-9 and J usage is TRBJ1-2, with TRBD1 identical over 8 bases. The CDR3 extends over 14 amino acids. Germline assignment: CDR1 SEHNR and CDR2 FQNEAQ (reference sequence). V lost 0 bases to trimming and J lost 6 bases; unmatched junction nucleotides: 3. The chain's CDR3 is CASSLADRENGYTF. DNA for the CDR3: TGTGCCAGCAGCTTAGCGGACAGGGAGAATGGCTACACCTTC. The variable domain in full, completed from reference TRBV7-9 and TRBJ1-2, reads DTGVSQNPRHKITKRGQNVTFRCDPISEHNRLYWYRQTLGQGPEFLTYFQNEAQLEKSRLLSDRFSAERPKGSFSTLEIQRTEQGDSAMYLCASSLADRENGYTFGSGTRLTVV.

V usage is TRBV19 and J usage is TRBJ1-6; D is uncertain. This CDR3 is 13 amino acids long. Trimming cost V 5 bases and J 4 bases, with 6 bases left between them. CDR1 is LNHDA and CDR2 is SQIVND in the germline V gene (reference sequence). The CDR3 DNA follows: TGTGCCAGTAGTCGAGGATATAATTCACCCCTCCACTTT. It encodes CASSRGYNSPLHF.

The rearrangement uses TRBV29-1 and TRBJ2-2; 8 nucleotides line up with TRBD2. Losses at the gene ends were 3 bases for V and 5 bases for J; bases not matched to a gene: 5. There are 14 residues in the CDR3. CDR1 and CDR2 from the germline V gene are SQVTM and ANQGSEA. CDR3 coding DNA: TGCAGCGTTGAGACGGGGGGGCGGACCGGGGAGCTGTTTTTT. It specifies CSVETGGRTGELFF.

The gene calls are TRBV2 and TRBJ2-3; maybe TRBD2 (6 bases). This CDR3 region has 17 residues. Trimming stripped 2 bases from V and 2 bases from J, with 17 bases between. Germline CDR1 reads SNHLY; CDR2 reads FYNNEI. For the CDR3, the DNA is TGTGCCAGCAGTGAATCACCAGGTGGGGGGTACACAGATACGCAGTATTTT. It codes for CASSESPGGGYTDTQYF.

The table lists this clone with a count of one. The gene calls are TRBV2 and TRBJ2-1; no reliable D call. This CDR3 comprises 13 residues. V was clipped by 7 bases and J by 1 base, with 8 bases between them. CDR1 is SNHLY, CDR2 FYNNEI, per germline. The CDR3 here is CASTAVSYNEQFF. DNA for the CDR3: TGTGCCAGCACGGCGGTTTCCTACAATGAGCAGTTCTTC.

This CDR3 reads CASSLGYLAARTDTQYF. Written as DNA, the CDR3 is TGTGCCAGCAGCTTAGGGTACCTAGCTGCCCGCACAGATACGCAGTATTTT. J is TRBJ2-3 and V is TRBV7-9, with D possibly being TRBD2 (5 bases). V was cut by 1 base and J by 1 base, with 15 bases left in between. Germline CDR1 reads SEHNR; CDR2 reads FQNEAQ (reference sequence). CDR3 length: 17 residues.

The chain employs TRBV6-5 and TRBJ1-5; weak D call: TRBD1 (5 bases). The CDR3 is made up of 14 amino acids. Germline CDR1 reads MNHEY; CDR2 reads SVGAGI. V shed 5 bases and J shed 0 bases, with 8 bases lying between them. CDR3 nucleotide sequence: TGTGCCAGCAGTGGGGCTTATAGCAATCAGCCCCAGCATTTT. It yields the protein CASSGAYSNQPQHF.

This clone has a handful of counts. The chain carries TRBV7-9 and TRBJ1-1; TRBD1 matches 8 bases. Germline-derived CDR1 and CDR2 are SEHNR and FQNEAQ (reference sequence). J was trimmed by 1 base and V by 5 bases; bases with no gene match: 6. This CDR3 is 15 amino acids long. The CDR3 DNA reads TGTGCCAGCAGCACCAGGACAGGGTCGAACACTGAAGCTTTCTTT. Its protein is CASSTRTGSNTEAFF.

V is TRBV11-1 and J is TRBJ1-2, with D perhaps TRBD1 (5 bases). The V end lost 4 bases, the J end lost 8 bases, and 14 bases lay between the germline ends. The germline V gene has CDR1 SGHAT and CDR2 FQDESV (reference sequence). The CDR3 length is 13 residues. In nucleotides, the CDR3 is TGTGCCAGCAGCTCAACGCGGTCAGGGGGCTACACCTTC. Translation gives CASSSTRSGGYTF.

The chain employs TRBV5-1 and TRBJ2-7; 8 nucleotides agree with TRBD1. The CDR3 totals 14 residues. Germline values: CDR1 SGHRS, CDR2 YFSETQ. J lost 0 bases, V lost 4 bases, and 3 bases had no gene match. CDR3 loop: CASSRGQGSYEQYF. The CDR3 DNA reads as TGCGCCAGCAGCCGAGGACAGGGCTCCTACGAGCAGTACTTC. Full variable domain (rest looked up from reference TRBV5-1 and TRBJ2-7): KAGVTQTPRYLIKTRGQQVTLSCSPISGHRSVSWYQQTPGQGLQFLFEYFSETQRNKGNFPGRFSGRQFSNSRSEMNVSTLELGDSALYLCASSRGQGSYEQYFGPGTRLTVT.

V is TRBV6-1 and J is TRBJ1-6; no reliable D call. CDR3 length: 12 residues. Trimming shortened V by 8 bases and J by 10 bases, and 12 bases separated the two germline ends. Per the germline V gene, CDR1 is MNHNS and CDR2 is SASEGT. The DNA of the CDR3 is TGTGCCAGCCGATCGGGGATCTCACCCCTCCACTTT. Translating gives CASRSGISPLHF.

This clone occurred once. Here the CDR3 reads CASSRGLETYNSPLHF. In DNA form, the CDR3 reads TGTGCCAGCAGCCGGGGGTTAGAGACCTATAATTCACCCCTCCACTTT. This chain uses TRBV5-6 with TRBJ1-6, with TRBD1 as a possible D gene (5 bases). The CDR3 sequence is 16 residues long. The ends were cut back, 4 bases at V and 2 bases at J, with 13 bases in the middle. Germline CDR1 SGHDT, CDR2 YYEEEE. Based on the CDR3 plus reference TRBV5-6 and TRBJ1-6, the full variable domain is DAGVTQSPTHLIKTRGQQVTLRCSPKSGHDTVSWYQQALGQGPQFIFQYYEEEERQRGNFPDRFSGHQFPNYSSELNVNALLLGDSALYLCASSRGLETYNSPLHFGNGTRLTVT.

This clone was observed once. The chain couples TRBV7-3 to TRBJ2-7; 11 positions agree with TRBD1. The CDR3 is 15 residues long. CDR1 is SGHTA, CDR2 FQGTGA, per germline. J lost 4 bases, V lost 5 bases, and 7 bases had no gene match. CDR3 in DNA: TGTGCCAGCAGCCCGGACAGGGGGCGAGGGTACGAGCAGTACTTC. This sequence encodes CASSPDRGRGYEQYF.